This T cell receptor beta chain came from a study of blood T cells in healthy people across ages. Then a second PCR, running about 7 to 11 cycles, was carried out with a sample-barcoded 5' primer and a J-beta primer mix. Per-sample output comprised a minimum of 3 million paired-end reads containing CDR3. MiXCR, applied by TCRdb to the 5' RACE reads, yields one record per CDR3 protein. The data show fewer than 900,000 distinct CDR3 sequences, approximately 49% seen once. This clonotype was picked up a small number of times. Per the germline V gene, CDR1 is LNHNV and CDR2 is YYDKDF (reference sequence). The germline V and J ends were trimmed by 1 base and 4 bases, with 7 bases remaining between them. The CDR3 loop spans 13 amino acids. Isolation of PBMCs gave at least 6 million cells per sample.

The sample was blood. This receptor was obtained from a woman aged 55-69 years in good health. The V and J genes are TRBV15 and TRBJ2-5; D remains ambiguous. The CDR3 region is CATSRGTTETQYF. The CDR3 DNA sequence: TGTGCCACCAGCAGAGGCACTACAGAGACCCAGTACTTC.